Listed below are T cell receptor beta chains from one sample, sequenced in a study of shared clonotypes between healthy human individuals. Only in-frame clones appear in the TCRdb table, and some are missing; sequencing was by immunoSEQ multiplex PCR. In the table there are approximately 1.4 million clones, approximately 98% of which are singletons. The material sequenced was naive CD4+ T cells sorted from blood. The receptor source for this set is a man between 25 and 39 years old in good health. The CDR3 runs from the conserved cysteine through the conserved F or W. The D gene is left open where the match is weak. Only some rows state a clone size, as once, few, many or a class for expanded clones.

>TRBJ1-2|-|TRBV28|-
CASRESGDYGYTF
TGTGCCAGCAGAGAATCCGGGGACTATGGCTACACCTTC
>TRBJ2-7|TRBD2|TRBV19|-
CASSIGGRDSSQYF
TGTGCCAGTAGTATTGGGGGGAGGGATTCTTCACAGTACTTC
>TRBJ2-5|-|TRBV4-1|-
CASSRGPQETQYF
TGCGCCAGCAGCCGTGGACCCCAAGAGACCCAGTACTTC
>TRBJ1-4|-|TRBV7-9|-
CASSLASTNEKLFF
TGTGCCAGCAGCCTGGCCTCAACTAATGAAAAACTGTTTTTT
>TRBJ2-7|-|TRBV5-1|-
CASSLAIGPDYEQYF
TGCGCCAGCAGCTTGGCCATTGGTCCCGATTACGAGCAGTACTTC
>TRBJ2-1|-|TRBV6-5|once
CASSSWGAPLGEQFF
TGTGCCAGCAGCTCCTGGGGTGCCCCCCTAGGGGAGCAGTTCTTC
>TRBJ2-2|TRBD2|TRBV18|-
CASSTIAGTNTGELFF
TGTGCCAGCTCAACCATAGCGGGAACGAACACCGGGGAGCTGTTTTTT
>TRBJ2-1|TRBD2|TRBV9|few
CASSVASGAYNEQFF
TGTGCCAGCAGCGTAGCTAGCGGGGCCTACAATGAGCAGTTCTTC
>TRBJ2-7|TRBD1|TRBV11-2|-
CASSSRTGGIEQYF
TGTGCCAGCAGCTCAAGGACAGGGGGCATCGAGCAGTACTTC
>TRBJ2-3|-|TRBV20-1|-
CSATETDTQYF
TGCAGTGCTACTGAGACAGATACGCAGTATTTT
>TRBJ2-1|TRBD2|TRBV9|-
CASSVVGTSGSGQFF
TGTGCCAGCAGCGTAGTCGGGACTAGCGGGAGTGGGCAGTTCTTC
>TRBJ2-1|TRBD2|TRBV28|-
CASSFRSGRAGEQFF
TGTGCCAGCAGTTTCCGTAGCGGGAGGGCCGGGGAGCAGTTCTTC
>TRBJ2-1|TRBD2|TRBV7-3|-
CASSLLPGLAGALTFNEQFF
TGTGCCAGCAGCTTACTACCGGGACTAGCGGGAGCCCTCACGTTCAATGAGCAGTTCTTC
>TRBJ1-1|TRBD1|TRBV7-9|-
CASSLEGQTEAFF
TGTGCCAGCAGCTTAGAGGGACAGACTGAAGCTTTCTTT
>TRBJ2-4|-|TRBV5-5|-
CASSSLANQNIQYF
TGTGCCAGCAGCTCACTAGCCAACCAAAACATTCAGTACTTC
>TRBJ2-7|-|TRBV2|-
CASRGTGSEQYF
TGTGCCAGCAGAGGCACAGGGTCTGAGCAGTACTTC
>TRBJ1-5|-|TRBV6-5|-
CASSYREDQPQHF
TGTGCCAGCAGTTACAGGGAAGATCAGCCCCAGCATTTT
>TRBJ2-6|-|TRBV28|-
CASSGRDDLFSGANVLTF
TGTGCCAGCAGTGGCAGGGACGACCTTTTCTCTGGGGCCAACGTCCTGACTTTC
>TRBJ1-2|-|TRBV25-1|-
CASSAVYGYTF
TGTGCCAGCAGTGCAGTTTATGGCTACACCTTC
>TRBJ2-1|TRBD1|TRBV18|-
CASSSIGQGLYNEQFF
TGTGCCAGCTCATCGATAGGACAGGGCCTCTACAATGAGCAGTTCTTC
>TRBJ2-7|-|TRBV12-5|-
CASGLVLAGHFYEQYF
TGTGCTAGTGGTTTGGTACTCGCGGGACACTTCTACGAGCAGTACTTC
>TRBJ2-1|TRBD2|TRBV5-1|-
CASGAGGNNEQFF
TGCGCCAGCGGAGCGGGAGGTAACAATGAGCAGTTCTTC
>TRBJ2-3|TRBD2|TRBV20-1|-
CSATSGHTQYF
TGCAGTGCCACTAGCGGTCATACGCAGTATTTT
>TRBJ2-7|-|TRBV5-1|few
CASSLGPGGRTYEQYF
TGCGCCAGCAGCTTGGGGCCAGGGGGGCGAACCTACGAGCAGTACTTC
>TRBJ2-7|-|TRBV9|-
CASSVGAVSYEQYF
TGTGCCAGCAGCGTAGGAGCGGTTTCCTACGAGCAGTACTTC
>TRBJ2-3|-|TRBV9|-
CASSVVGVVTDTQYF
TGTGCCAGCAGCGTTGTGGGAGTGGTCACAGATACGCAGTATTTT
>TRBJ1-5|-|TRBV5-5|-
CASSSDISNQPQHF
TGTGCCAGCAGCTCGGACATTAGCAATCAGCCCCAGCATTTT
>TRBJ1-2|-|TRBV2|-
CASSDPKRGSGYTF
TGTGCCAGCAGTGACCCGAAGAGGGGTTCTGGCTACACCTTC
>TRBJ2-7|-|TRBV7-6|-
CASSLDPVSSYEQYF
TGTGCCAGCAGCTTAGACCCGGTGAGCTCCTACGAGCAGTACTTC
>TRBJ1-5|-|TRBV28|-
CASNHPIGRQPQHF
TGTGCCAGCAACCACCCGATAGGGAGACAGCCCCAGCATTTT
>TRBJ1-2|-|TRBV10-3|-
CAISEVGNGYGYTF
TGTGCCATCAGTGAGGTGGGCAATGGGTATGGCTACACCTTC